This passage covers 32 T cell receptor beta chains from one sample sequenced in a study of T-cell reconstitution after alpha-beta-depleted transplantation in children. A TCRbeta library incorporating unique molecular identifiers was prepared. TCRdb independently ran MiXCR on the PCR reads; one entry per CDR3 protein. The table records 90,000 to 100,000 distinct CDR3 sequences, under 25% of them present only once. The starting material was PBMCs, obtained before TCRalphabeta/CD19-depleted stem cell transplant. The origin of the receptors is a boy aged 2 to 10 with acute lymphoblastic leukemia, due to receive a stem cell transplant.

The sample holds a few counts of this clonotype. J is TRBJ1-1 and V is TRBV7-2; D not certain. The length of the CDR3 is 14 residues. Germline assignment: CDR1 SGHTA and CDR2 FQGNSA. Trimming took 5 bases from V and 1 from J, leaving 11 bases between them. The CDR3 nucleotides read TGTGCCAGCAGCGCCCGGACGGGGAACACTGAAGCTTTCTTT. This encodes CASSARTGNTEAFF.

This clonotype appeared a few times. The V call is TRBV20-1, the J call TRBJ2-3; D gene unclear. The length of the CDR3 is 15 residues. V was cut by 5 bases and J by 1 base, with 16 bases left in between. Germline lookup yields CDR1 DFQATT and CDR2 SNEGSKA (reference sequence). This chain's CDR3 is CSAHAGLSGTDTQYF. Here the CDR3 DNA reads TGCAGTGCTCACGCCGGTCTCAGTGGCACAGATACGCAGTATTTT.

Only a few counts were recorded for this clonotype. J is TRBJ1-2 and V is TRBV3-1; 7 nucleotides line up with TRBD1. There are 13 residues in the CDR3. Per germline, CDR1 LGHDT and CDR2 YNNKEL (reference sequence). The J segment lost 8 bases and the V segment lost 1 base, leaving 4 bases of the junction unmatched. CDR3 nucleotides: TGTGCCAGCAGCCAAGGGACAGGCTTGGGCTACACCTTC. It codes for CASSQGTGLGYTF.

Only a few counts were recorded for this clonotype. The chain couples TRBV5-1 to TRBJ2-2; possibly TRBD1 for D (6 bases). Germline CDR1 SGHRS, CDR2 YFSETQ. The CDR3 sequence is 16 residues long. V was pared by 0 bases and J by 2 bases, with 11 bases between. Here the CDR3 DNA reads TGCGCCAGCAGCTTGGCTGGACAGACTAACACCGGGGAGCTGTTTTTT. It codes for CASSLAGQTNTGELFF.

The sample holds a few counts of this clonotype. The V gene is TRBV5-1, the J gene TRBJ2-1; no clear D gene. Trimming stripped 1 base from V and 8 bases from J, with 7 bases between. Germline assignment: CDR1 SGHRS and CDR2 YFSETQ. The CDR3 extends over 12 amino acids. The CDR3 region has the DNA TGCGCCAGCAGCTTGACGAGCGATGAGCAGTTCTTC. Translation gives CASSLTSDEQFF. Variable domain in full (rest from reference TRBV5-1 and TRBJ2-1): KAGVTQTPRYLIKTRGQQVTLSCSPISGHRSVSWYQQTPGQGLQFLFEYFSETQRNKGNFPGRFSGRQFSNSRSEMNVSTLELGDSALYLCASSLTSDEQFFGPGTRLTVL.

This chain links TRBV6-5 with TRBJ2-7; D may be TRBD1 (5 bases). Germline CDR1 reads MNHEY; CDR2 reads SVGAGI. Trimming shortened V by 4 bases and J by 0 bases, and 7 bases separated the two germline ends. There are 13 residues in the CDR3. The CDR3 spells CASSWGPSYEQYF. In DNA form, the CDR3 reads TGTGCCAGCAGTTGGGGCCCCTCCTACGAGCAGTACTTC.

The chain combines TRBV28 with TRBJ1-5, with 8 bases lining up with TRBD1. The CDR3 length is 13 residues. V gave up 5 bases and J gave up 4 bases; unmatched junction bases: 1. Germline assignment: CDR1 MDHEN and CDR2 SYDVKM. CDR3 sequence: CASSRTGNQPQHF. The DNA of the CDR3 is TGTGCCAGCAGTCGGACAGGGAATCAGCCCCAGCATTTT.

The table lists this clonotype with a count of one. The gene calls are TRBV6-1 and TRBJ1-1; D call uncertain. Per germline, CDR1 MNHNS and CDR2 SASEGT. The CDR3 has 14 residues. V shed 2 bases and J shed 0 bases, with 7 bases lying between them. The CDR3 spells CASSEMSLNTEAFF. In nucleotides, the CDR3 is TGTGCCAGCAGTGAAATGAGTCTGAACACTGAAGCTTTCTTT.

This clonotype was recorded once. The chain carries TRBV5-4 and TRBJ2-1; no clear D. The CDR3 has 15 residues. The V end was cut by 4 bases, the J end by 5 bases, with 16 bases between. Germline CDR1 is SGHNT and CDR2 is YYREEE (reference sequence). The CDR3 loop reads CASSRASAPNNEQFF. The CDR3 nucleotides are TGTGCCAGCAGCCGAGCAAGCGCACCCAACAATGAGCAGTTCTTC.

The V gene is TRBV10-3, the J gene TRBJ2-7; D is ambiguous. CDR1 is ENHRY and CDR2 is SYGVKD in the germline V gene. The CDR3 runs 18 residues. The CDR3, as DNA: TGTGACACCAGTGAGTCGATCCATCAGGCCTTCCCCTCCTACGAGCAGTACTTC. Protein product: CDTSESIHQAFPSYEQYF.

The genes are TRBV28 and TRBJ2-7; D uncertain. From germline, CDR1 is MDHEN and CDR2 SYDVKM. V shed 2 bases and J shed 4 bases, with 12 bases lying between them. The CDR3 is made up of 14 amino acids. The CDR3 DNA reads TGTGCCAGCAGTTTAGTCAGGTCCTTATACGAGCAGTACTTC. This codes for CASSLVRSLYEQYF.

This clonotype occurred a few times. The rearrangement joins TRBV5-4 to TRBJ2-1; D remains unclear. V was pared by 5 bases and J by 10 bases, with 13 bases between. This CDR3 has 12 amino acids. The germline V gene has CDR1 SGHNT and CDR2 YYREEE (reference sequence). The chain's CDR3 is CASSMGIREQFF. The CDR3 region has the DNA TGTGCCAGCAGTATGGGTATTAGGGAGCAGTTCTTC. Full variable domain (outside the CDR3, taken from reference TRBV5-4 and TRBJ2-1): ETGVTQSPTHLIKTRGQQVTLRCSSQSGHNTVSWYQQALGQGPQFIFQYYREEENGRGNFPPRFSGLQFPNYSSELNVNALELDDSALYLCASSMGIREQFFGPGTRLTVL.

The CDR3 nucleotides are TGTGCCAGCAGTGTTCTTGGAAACACCATATATTTT. Its translation: CASSVLGNTIYF. This sequence joins TRBV12-3 or TRBV12-4 and TRBJ1-3; D unresolved. V shed 5 bases and J shed 3 bases, with 5 bases lying between them. This CDR3 spans 12 amino acids.

This sequence joins TRBV28 and TRBJ2-7; D uncertain. The CDR3 runs 10 residues. Germline CDR1 and CDR2: MDHEN and SYDVKM. Trimming stripped 7 bases from V and 4 bases from J, with 5 bases between. The CDR3 loop is CASKGYEQYF. CDR3 sequence (DNA): TGTGCCAGCAAAGGGTACGAGCAGTACTTC.

Of note for this clonotype: A read error may explain this, as a much larger clone is one base away. The J gene is TRBJ2-2, the V gene TRBV10-3; tentatively, D is TRBD2 (5 bases). Per the germline V gene, CDR1 is ENHRY and CDR2 is SYGVKD. The CDR3 extends over 14 amino acids. CDR3 region: CAISDTGEAGEPFF. In DNA, the CDR3 is TGTGCCATCAGTGATACCGGAGAGGCCGGGGAGCCGTTTTTT.

This clonotype was picked up a small number of times. This sequence joins TRBV27 and TRBJ2-7; 8 bases align to TRBD2. V shed 5 bases, J shed 4 bases, and the junction held 10 bases outside the gene matches. The CDR3 is 15 residues long. CDR1 and CDR2 (germline): MNHEY, SMNVEV (reference sequence). CDR3 sequence reads: CASSLLAEGPYEQYF. In DNA form, the CDR3 reads TGTGCCAGCAGTCTACTAGCGGAGGGGCCATACGAGCAGTACTTC.

This clonotype was detected a few times. Its ends do not fully match the called genes, so a read error is possible. The rearrangement joins TRBV4-3 to TRBJ2-3; D unclear. The CDR3 is 13 amino acids. Germline V gene sequence: CDR1 LGHNA, CDR2 YSLEER. The CDR3 DNA reads TGCGCCAGCAGCCCCGGACGCACGGATACGCAGTATTTT. Translation gives CASSPGRTDTQYF.

CDR3 coding DNA: TGTGCCAGCAGCCAAGACGGGCGTAGCACAGATACGCAGTATTTT. Its protein product is CASSQDGRSTDTQYF. The chain has TRBV3-1 and TRBJ2-3; D is ambiguous. This CDR3 contains 15 residues. From germline, CDR1 is LGHDT and CDR2 YNNKEL (reference sequence). Trimming took 0 bases from V and 0 from J, leaving 7 bases between them.

This clonotype was found a few times. J is TRBJ2-5 and V is TRBV12-3 or TRBV12-4; D possibly corresponds to TRBD2 (6 bases). The CDR3 has 14 amino acids. Trimming pared 5 bases from V and 2 bases from J, leaving 12 bases between. CDR3 sequence: CASSPGLAQETQYF. DNA for the CDR3: TGTGCCAGCAGTCCGGGACTTGCTCAAGAGACCCAGTACTTC.

This clonotype was recorded many times. This chain connects TRBV25-1 to TRBJ1-6; weak D call: TRBD1 (5 bases). The CDR3 covers 13 residues. Germline-derived CDR1 and CDR2 are MGHDK and SYGVNS. V was shortened by 2 bases and J by 11 bases, with 10 bases between the two germline ends. CDR3 amino acids: CASSEQGDPPLHF. DNA of the CDR3: TGTGCCAGCAGTGAACAGGGAGATCCACCCCTCCACTTT.

This clonotype was seen just once. The J gene is TRBJ2-1, the V gene TRBV4-3; TRBD2 matches at 12 bases. The V and J ends lost 1 base and 7 bases, in that order; junction bases with no gene match: 5. The CDR3 is made up of 16 amino acids. CDR1 is LGHNA and CDR2 is YSLEER in the germline V gene. As DNA, the CDR3 is TGCGCCAGCAGCCAAGTTCCGGGACTAGCGGGTAATGAGCAGTTCTTC. Protein: CASSQVPGLAGNEQFF.

This clonotype turned up a few times. V is TRBV12-5 and J is TRBJ2-1, with 8 bases identical to TRBD2. The CDR3 has 18 residues. Germline assignment: CDR1 LGHNT and CDR2 FRNRAP. The J segment lost 9 bases and the V segment lost 3 bases, leaving 19 bases of the junction unmatched. The CDR3 DNA is TGTGCTAGTGGTTTTCGACCTCTACTAGCGGAGGGGCCCGGTGAGCAGTTCTTC. Its translation: CASGFRPLLAEGPGEQFF.

This chain links TRBV20-1 with TRBJ1-1, with D maybe TRBD1 (6 bases). Trimming pared 0 bases from V and 8 bases from J, leaving 16 bases between. The V gene's germline CDR1 is DFQATT and CDR2 SNEGSKA (reference sequence). The CDR3 sequence is 14 residues long. CDR3 residues: CSARDGGGLAEAFF. The CDR3 nucleotides read TGCAGTGCTAGAGATGGCGGGGGGCTCGCAGAAGCTTTCTTT.

A single count supports this clonotype. V and J are TRBV28 and TRBJ2-1, with 7 bases identical to TRBD2. Trimming took 2 bases from V and 9 from J; bases not matched to a gene: 7. The CDR3 runs 14 residues. From germline, CDR1 is MDHEN and CDR2 SYDVKM. CDR3 amino acids: CASSLNLRGVEQFF. The CDR3 DNA follows: TGTGCCAGCAGTTTAAATCTACGGGGGGTTGAGCAGTTCTTC.

This clonotype was observed a handful of times. The J gene is TRBJ2-3, the V gene TRBV18; no firm D call. This CDR3 comprises 11 residues. Germline V gives CDR1 KGHSH, CDR2 LQKENI. V lost 3 bases to trimming and J lost 9 bases, with 7 bases between them. In DNA, the CDR3 is TGTGCCAGCTCACCTGTTGGGACGCAGTATTTT. It yields the protein CASSPVGTQYF.

V usage is TRBV6-4 and J usage is TRBJ2-2; unclear D gene. Germline CDR1 MRHNA, CDR2 SNTAGT. The CDR3 has 13 amino acids. V gave up 2 bases and J gave up 3 bases, with 4 bases separating them. The CDR3 protein is CASSDGDTGELFF. CDR3 DNA sequence: TGTGCCAGCAGTGACGGGGACACCGGGGAGCTGTTTTTT.

The rearrangement uses TRBV6-2 or TRBV6-3 and TRBJ2-7, with D possibly TRBD1 on 6 matching bases. V gave up 5 bases and J gave up 2 bases, with 16 bases separating them. Germline assignment: CDR1 MNHEY and CDR2 SVGEGT. This CDR3 has 15 amino acids. The CDR3 protein is CASSQTSGGTYEQYF. DNA of the CDR3: TGTGCCAGCAGTCAGACTTCTGGGGGCACCTACGAGCAGTACTTC.

This clonotype occurred a few times. The chain links TRBV10-2 to TRBJ2-7; the D is unclear. The CDR3 length is 13 residues. V lost 2 bases to trimming and J lost 3 bases, with 8 bases between them. Germline V lookup: CDR1 WSHSY, CDR2 SAAADI. The CDR3 protein is CASSEATSYEQYF. The CDR3 DNA sequence: TGCGCCAGCAGTGAGGCGACCAGCTACGAGCAGTACTTC.

Only a few counts were recorded for this clonotype. This chain uses TRBV11-1 with TRBJ2-2; TRBD2 agrees at 14 bases. This CDR3 has 18 residues. Germline V gives CDR1 SGHAT, CDR2 FQDESV (reference sequence). V shed 5 bases and J 7 bases; nucleotides not matched to a gene: 12. CDR3: CASSRTGTSGRFIGELFF. The CDR3 DNA reads TGTGCCAGCAGCCGGACCGGGACTAGCGGGAGATTTATCGGGGAGCTGTTTTTT.

This sequence joins TRBV30 and TRBJ1-1; a possible D gene is TRBD1 (5 bases). Trimming shortened V by 2 bases and J by 10 bases, and 20 bases separated the two germline ends. CDR1 and CDR2 from the germline V gene are GTSNPN and SVGIG (reference sequence). The CDR3 covers 14 residues. DNA of the CDR3: TGTGCCTGGAGTTTCGACGGCGGCGGGACGGGAGCTTTCTTT. This translates into CAWSFDGGGTGAFF.

This clonotype was seen a few times. The V gene is TRBV4-1, the J gene TRBJ2-3; D is possibly TRBD2 (6 bases). CDR1 MGHRA and CDR2 YSYEKL come from the germline V gene. The CDR3 loop spans 17 amino acids. The V end was cut by 1 base, the J end by 1 base, with 15 bases between. The CDR3 region has the DNA TGCGCCAGCAGCCAAGTTCTCAATAGCGGAGGCACAGATACGCAGTATTTT. It yields the protein CASSQVLNSGGTDTQYF.

The chain recombines TRBV6-2 or TRBV6-3 with TRBJ2-1; TRBD2 agrees at 10 bases. Losses at the gene ends were 2 bases for V and 2 bases for J; bases not matched to a gene: 3. The CDR3 is 16 residues long. The germline V gene encodes CDR1 MNHEY and CDR2 SVGEGT. The DNA for the CDR3 is TGTGCCAGCAGTTACGTAGCGGGAGGTACCTACAATGAGCAGTTCTTC. This codes for CASSYVAGGTYNEQFF.